This entry describes one T cell receptor (beta chain). The sample's treatment: 15 to 20 received Ad26.COV2.S at low or high dose, single or two shots; about 5 received placebo; per-sample allocation not given. It was on day 63 after the first vaccine or placebo injection that samples were taken. CDR3 size: 15 residues. Germline assignment: CDR1 MDHEN and CDR2 SYDVKM. Trimming removed 0 bases at V and 4 bases at J, with 9 bases between. These data come from a study of Ad26.COV2.S vaccination and SARS-CoV-2 variants. Clones were read by immunoSEQ multiplex PCR, and TCRdb kept only the in-frame ones, dropping some. In the table there are fewer than 300,000 clones, around 87% of which are singletons.

The material was peripheral blood, obtained in a trial of Ad26.COV2.S vaccine versus placebo. The chain employs TRBV28 and TRBJ2-2, with a tentative D call TRBD2 (6 bases). This receptor was obtained from a person between 18 and 65 years old who received the Ad26.COV2.S COVID-19 vaccine or a placebo. The CDR3 DNA reads TGTGCCAGCAGTTTATGGGGGGGACCCACCGGGGAGCTGTTTTTT. It is translated as CASSLWGGPTGELFF. Full variable domain (outside the CDR3, taken from reference TRBV28 and TRBJ2-2): DVKVTQSSRYLVKRTGEKVFLECVQDMDHENMFWYRQDPGLGLRLIYFSYDVKMKEKGDIPEGYSVSREKKERFSLILESASTNQTSMYLCASSLWGGPTGELFFGEGSRLTVL.